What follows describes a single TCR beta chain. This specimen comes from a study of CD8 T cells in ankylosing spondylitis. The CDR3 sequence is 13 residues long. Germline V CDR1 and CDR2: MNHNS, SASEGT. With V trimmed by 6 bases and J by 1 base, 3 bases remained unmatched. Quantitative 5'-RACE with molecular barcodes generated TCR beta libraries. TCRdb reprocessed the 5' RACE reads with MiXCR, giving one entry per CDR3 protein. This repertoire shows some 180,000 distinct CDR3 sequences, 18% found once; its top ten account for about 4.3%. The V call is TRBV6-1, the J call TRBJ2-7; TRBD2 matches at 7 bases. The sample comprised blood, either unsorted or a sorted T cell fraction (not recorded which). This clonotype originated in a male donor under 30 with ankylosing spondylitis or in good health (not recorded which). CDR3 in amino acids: CASSRGVSYEQYF. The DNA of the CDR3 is TGTGCCAGCAGCCGGGGGGTATCCTACGAGCAGTACTTC.